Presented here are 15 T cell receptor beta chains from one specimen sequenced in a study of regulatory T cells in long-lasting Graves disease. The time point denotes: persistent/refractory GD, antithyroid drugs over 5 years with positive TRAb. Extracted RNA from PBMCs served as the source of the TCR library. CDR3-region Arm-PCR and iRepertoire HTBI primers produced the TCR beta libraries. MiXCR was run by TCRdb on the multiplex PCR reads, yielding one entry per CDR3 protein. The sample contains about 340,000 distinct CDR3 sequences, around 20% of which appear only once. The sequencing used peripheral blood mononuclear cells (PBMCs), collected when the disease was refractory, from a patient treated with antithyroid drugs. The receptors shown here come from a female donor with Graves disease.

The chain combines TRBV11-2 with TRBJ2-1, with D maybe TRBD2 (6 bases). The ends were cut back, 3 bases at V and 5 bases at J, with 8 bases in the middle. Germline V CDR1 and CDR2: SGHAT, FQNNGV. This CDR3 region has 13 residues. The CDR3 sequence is CASSLGLNNEQFF. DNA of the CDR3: TGTGCCAGCAGCTTGGGACTTAACAATGAGCAGTTCTTC. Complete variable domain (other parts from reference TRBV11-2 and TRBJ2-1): EAGVAQSPRYKIIEKRQSVAFWCNPISGHATLYWYQQILGQGPKLLIQFQNNGVVDDSQLPKDRFSAERLKGVDSTLKIQPAKLEDSAVYLCASSLGLNNEQFFGPGTRLTVL.

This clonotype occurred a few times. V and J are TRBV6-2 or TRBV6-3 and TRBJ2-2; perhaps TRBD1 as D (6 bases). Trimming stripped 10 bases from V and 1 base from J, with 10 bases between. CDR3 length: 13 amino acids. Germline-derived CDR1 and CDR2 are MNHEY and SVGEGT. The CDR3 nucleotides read TGTGCCACCCAAGGGGGGAACACCGGGGAGCTGTTTTTT. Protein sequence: CATQGGNTGELFF.

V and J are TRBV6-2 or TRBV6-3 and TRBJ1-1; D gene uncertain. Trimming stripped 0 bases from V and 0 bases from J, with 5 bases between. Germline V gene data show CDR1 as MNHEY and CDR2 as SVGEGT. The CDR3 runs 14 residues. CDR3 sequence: CASSYSGVNTEAFF. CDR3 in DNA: TGTGCCAGCAGTTACTCTGGAGTGAACACTGAAGCTTTCTTT.

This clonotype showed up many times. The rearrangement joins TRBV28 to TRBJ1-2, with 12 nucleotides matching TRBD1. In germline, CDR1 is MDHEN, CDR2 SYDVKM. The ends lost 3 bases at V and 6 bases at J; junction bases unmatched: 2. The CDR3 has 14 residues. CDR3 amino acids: CASSFRDRGHGYTF. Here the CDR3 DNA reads TGTGCCAGCAGTTTCAGGGACAGGGGGCATGGCTACACCTTC.

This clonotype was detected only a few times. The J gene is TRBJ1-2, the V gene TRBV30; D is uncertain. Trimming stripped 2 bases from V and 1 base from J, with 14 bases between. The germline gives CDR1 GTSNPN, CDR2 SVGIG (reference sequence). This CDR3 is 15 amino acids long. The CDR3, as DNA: TGTGCCTGGAGTCGGGCAGGACCCTTTAACTATGGCTACACCTTC. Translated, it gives CAWSRAGPFNYGYTF.

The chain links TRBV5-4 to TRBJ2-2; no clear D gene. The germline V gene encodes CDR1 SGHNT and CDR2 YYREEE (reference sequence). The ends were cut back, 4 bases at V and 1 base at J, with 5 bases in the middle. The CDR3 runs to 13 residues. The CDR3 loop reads CASSGMNTGELFF. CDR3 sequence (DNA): TGTGCCAGCAGCGGAATGAACACCGGGGAGCTGTTTTTT.

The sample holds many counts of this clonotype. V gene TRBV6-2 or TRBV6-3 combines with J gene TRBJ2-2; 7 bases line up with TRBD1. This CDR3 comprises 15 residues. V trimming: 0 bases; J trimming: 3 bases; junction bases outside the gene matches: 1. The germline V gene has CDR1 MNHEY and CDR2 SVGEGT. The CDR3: CASSYSDRDTGELFF. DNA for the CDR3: TGTGCCAGCAGTTACTCCGACAGGGACACCGGGGAGCTGTTTTTT.

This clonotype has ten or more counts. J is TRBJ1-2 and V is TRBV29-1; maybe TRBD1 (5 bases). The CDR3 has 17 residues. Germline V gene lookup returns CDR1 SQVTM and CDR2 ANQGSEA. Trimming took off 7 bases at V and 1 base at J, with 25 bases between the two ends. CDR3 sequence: CSATFIRPGRVNYGYTF. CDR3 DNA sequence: TGCAGCGCTACATTCATACGTCCAGGGAGGGTTAACTATGGCTACACCTTC.

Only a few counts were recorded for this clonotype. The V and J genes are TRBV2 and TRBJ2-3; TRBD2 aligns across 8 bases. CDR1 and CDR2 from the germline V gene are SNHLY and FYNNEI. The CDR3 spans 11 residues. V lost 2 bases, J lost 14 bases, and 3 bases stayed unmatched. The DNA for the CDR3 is TGTGCCAGCAGTGAAAGCGGGGGTCCGTATTTT. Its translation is CASSESGGPYF. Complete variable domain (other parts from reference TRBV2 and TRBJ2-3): EPEVTQTPSHQVTQMGQEVILRCVPISNHLYFYWYRQILGQKVEFLVSFYNNEISEKSEIFDDQFSVERPDGSNFTLKIRSTKLEDSAMYFCASSESGGPYFGPGTRLTVL.

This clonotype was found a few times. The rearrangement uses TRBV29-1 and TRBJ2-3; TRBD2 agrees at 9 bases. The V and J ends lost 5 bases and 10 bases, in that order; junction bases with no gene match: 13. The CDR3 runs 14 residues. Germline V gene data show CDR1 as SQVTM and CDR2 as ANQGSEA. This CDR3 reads CSVQREATLEAQYF. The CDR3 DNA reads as TGCAGCGTTCAGCGGGAGGCGACTTTGGAGGCGCAGTATTTT.

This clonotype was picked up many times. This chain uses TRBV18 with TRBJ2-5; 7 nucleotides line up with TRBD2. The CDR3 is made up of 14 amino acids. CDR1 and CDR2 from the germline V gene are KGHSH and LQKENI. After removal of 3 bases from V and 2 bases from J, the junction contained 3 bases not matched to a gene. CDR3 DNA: TGTGCCAGCTCACCTCTAGCGGAGCAAGAGACCCAGTACTTC. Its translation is CASSPLAEQETQYF. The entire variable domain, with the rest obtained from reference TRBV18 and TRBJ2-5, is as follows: NAGVMQNPRHLVRRRGQEARLRCSPMKGHSHVYWYRQLPEEGLKFMVYLQKENIIDESGMPKERFSAEFPKEGPSILRIQQVVRGDSAAYFCASSPLAEQETQYFGPGTRLLVL.

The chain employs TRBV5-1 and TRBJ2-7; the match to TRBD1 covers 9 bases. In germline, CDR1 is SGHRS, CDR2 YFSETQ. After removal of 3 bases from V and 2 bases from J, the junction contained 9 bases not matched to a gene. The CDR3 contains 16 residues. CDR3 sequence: CASSSAPGQGAYEQYF. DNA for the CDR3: TGCGCCAGCAGCTCTGCACCGGGACAGGGAGCCTACGAGCAGTACTTC.

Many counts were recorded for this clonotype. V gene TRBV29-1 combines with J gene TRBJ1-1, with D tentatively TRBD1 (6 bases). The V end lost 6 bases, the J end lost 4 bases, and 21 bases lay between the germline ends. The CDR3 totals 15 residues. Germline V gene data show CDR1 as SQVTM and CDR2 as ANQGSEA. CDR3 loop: CSVYLSGVGSTEAFF. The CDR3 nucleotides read TGCAGCGTCTATCTATCAGGGGTCGGAAGCACTGAAGCTTTCTTT.

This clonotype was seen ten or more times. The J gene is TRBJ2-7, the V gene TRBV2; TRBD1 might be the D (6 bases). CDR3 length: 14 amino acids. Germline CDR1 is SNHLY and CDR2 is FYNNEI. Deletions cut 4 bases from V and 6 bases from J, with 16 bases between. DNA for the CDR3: TGTGCCAGCAGTGGGTGGTCAGGGGTGGCCGAGCAGTACTTC. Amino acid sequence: CASSGWSGVAEQYF.

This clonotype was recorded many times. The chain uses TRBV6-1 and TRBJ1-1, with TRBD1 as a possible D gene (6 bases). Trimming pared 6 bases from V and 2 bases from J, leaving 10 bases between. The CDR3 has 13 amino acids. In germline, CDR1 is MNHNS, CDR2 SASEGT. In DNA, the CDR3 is TGTGCCAGCAGCCGGACAGATAACACTGAAGCTTTCTTT. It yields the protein CASSRTDNTEAFF.